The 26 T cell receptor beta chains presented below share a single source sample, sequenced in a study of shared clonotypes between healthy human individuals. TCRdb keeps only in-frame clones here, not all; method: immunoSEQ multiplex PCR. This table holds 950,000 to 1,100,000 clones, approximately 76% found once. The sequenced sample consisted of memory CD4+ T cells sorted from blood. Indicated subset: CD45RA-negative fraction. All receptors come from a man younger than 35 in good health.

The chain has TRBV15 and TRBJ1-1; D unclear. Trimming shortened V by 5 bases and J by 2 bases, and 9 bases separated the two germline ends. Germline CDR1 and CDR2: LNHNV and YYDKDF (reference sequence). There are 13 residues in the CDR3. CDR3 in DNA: TGTGCCACCAGCGTGGGGAGTAACACTGAAGCTTTCTTT. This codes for CATSVGSNTEAFF.

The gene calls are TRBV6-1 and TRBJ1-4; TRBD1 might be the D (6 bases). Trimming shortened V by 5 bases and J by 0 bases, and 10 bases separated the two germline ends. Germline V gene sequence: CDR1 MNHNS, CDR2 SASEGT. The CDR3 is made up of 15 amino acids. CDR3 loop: CASSLQGATNEKLFF. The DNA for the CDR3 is TGTGCCAGCAGTTTACAGGGTGCAACTAATGAAAAACTGTTTTTT.

The CDR3 region has the DNA TGTGCCAGCAGCTCCCCCGGGACCCACTACGAGCAGTACTTC. Encoded protein: CASSSPGTHYEQYF. The chain has TRBV6-5 and TRBJ2-7; perhaps D is TRBD1 or TRBD2 (5 bases each). CDR3 length: 14 amino acids. CDR1 MNHEY and CDR2 SVGAGI come from the germline V gene. The V gene lost 6 bases and the J gene lost 3 bases, with 15 bases spanning the gap.

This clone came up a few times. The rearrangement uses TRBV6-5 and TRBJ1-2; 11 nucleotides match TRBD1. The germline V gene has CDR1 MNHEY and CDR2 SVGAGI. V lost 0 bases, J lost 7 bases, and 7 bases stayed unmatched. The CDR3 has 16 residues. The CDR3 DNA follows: TGTGCCAGCAGTTACTCAGGGACAGGGGGTACAGGTGGCTACACCTTC. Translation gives CASSYSGTGGTGGYTF.

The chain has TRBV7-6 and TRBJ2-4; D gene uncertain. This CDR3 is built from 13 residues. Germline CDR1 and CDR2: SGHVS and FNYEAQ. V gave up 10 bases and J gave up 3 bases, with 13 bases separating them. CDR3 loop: CATPTDDKNIQYF. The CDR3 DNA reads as TGTGCCACCCCGACGGATGACAAAAACATTCAGTACTTC.

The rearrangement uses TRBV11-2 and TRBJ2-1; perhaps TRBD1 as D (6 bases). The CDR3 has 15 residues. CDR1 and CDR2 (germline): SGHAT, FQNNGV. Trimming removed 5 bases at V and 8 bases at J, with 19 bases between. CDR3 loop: CASSEQGSRGDEQFF. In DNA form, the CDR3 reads TGTGCCAGCAGCGAGCAGGGGTCCCGTGGAGATGAGCAGTTCTTC.

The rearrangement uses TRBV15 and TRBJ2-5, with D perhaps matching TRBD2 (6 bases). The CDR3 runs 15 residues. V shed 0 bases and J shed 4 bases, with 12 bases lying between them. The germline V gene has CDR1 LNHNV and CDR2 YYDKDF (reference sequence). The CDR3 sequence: CATSRDSGVGETQYF. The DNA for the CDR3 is TGTGCCACCAGCAGAGATTCGGGAGTAGGAGAGACCCAGTACTTC.

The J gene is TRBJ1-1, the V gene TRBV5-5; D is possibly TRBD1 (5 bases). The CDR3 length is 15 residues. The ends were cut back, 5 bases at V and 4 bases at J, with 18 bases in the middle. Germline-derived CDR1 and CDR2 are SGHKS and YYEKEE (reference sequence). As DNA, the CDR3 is TGTGCCAGCAGAAAAGGGGCTGGTGGAGGCACTGAAGCTTTCTTT. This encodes CASRKGAGGGTEAFF.

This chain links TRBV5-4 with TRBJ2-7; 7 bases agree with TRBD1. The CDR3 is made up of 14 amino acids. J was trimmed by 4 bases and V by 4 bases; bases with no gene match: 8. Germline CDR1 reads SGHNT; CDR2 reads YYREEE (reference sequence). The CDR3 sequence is CASSLRGGGYEQYF. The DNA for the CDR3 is TGTGCCAGCAGCCTCAGAGGGGGCGGGTACGAGCAGTACTTC.

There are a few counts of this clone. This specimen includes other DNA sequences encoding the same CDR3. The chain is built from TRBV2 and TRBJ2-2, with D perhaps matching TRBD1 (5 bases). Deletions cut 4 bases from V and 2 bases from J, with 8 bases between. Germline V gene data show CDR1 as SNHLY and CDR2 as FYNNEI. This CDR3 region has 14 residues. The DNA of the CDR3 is TGTGCCAGCAGTGGTCAGGGAAACACCGGGGAGCTGTTTTTT. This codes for CASSGQGNTGELFF.

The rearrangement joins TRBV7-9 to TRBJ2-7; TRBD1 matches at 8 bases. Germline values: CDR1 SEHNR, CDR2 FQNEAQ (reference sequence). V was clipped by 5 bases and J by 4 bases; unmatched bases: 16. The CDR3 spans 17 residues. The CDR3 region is CASSRLGSGQVSYEQYF. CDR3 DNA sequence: TGTGCCAGCAGCCGATTAGGGTCGGGACAGGTCTCGTACGAGCAGTACTTC.

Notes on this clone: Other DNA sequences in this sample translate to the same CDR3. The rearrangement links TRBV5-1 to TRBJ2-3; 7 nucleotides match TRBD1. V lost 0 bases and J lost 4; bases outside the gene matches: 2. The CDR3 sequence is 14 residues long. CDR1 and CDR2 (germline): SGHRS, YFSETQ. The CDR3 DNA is TGCGCCAGCAGCTTGGGGGGGACAGCAGATACGCAGTATTTT. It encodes CASSLGGTADTQYF.

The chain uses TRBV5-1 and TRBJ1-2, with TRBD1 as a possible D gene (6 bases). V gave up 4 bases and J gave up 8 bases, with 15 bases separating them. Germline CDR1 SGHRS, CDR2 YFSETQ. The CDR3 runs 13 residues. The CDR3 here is CASSLTGLVGYTF. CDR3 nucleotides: TGCGCCAGCAGCCTAACAGGGCTCGTAGGCTACACCTTC.

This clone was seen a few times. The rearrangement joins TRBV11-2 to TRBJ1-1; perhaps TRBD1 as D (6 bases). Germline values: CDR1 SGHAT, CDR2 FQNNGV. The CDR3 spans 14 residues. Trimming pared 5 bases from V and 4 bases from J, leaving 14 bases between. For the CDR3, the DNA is TGTGCCAGCAGCATCCAACAGGGAACCACTGAAGCTTTCTTT. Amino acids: CASSIQQGTTEAFF.

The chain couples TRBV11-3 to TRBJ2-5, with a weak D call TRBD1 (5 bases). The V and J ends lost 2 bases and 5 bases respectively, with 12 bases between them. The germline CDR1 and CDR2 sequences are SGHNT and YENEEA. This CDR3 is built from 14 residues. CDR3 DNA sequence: TGTGCCAGCAGCTTAACCCAGGGTTCCGAGACCCAGTACTTC. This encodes CASSLTQGSETQYF.

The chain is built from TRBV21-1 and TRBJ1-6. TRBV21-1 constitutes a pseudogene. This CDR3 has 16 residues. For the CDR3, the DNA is TGTGCCAGCAGCAAAGAGGGCGAGTCCTATAATTCACCCCTCCACTTT. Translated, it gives CASSKEGESYNSPLHF.

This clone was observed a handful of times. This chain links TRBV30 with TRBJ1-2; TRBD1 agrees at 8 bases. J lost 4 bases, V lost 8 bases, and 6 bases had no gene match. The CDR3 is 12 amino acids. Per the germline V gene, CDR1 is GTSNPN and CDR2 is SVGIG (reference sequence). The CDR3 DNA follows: TGTGCCAAGGGACAGGAGGGCTATGGCTACACCTTC. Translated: CAKGQEGYGYTF.

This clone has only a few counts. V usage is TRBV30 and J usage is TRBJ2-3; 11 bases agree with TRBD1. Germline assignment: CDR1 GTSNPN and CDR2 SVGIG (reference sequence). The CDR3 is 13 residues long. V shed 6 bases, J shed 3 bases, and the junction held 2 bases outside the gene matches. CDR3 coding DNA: TGTGCCTGCCGGGACAGGGGGACAGATACGCAGTATTTT. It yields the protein CACRDRGTDTQYF. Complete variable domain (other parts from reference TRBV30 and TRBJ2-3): SQTIHQWPATLVQPVGSPLSLECTVEGTSNPNLYWYRQAAGRGLQLLFYSVGIGQISSEVPQNLSASRPQDRQFILSSKKLLLSDSGFYLCACRDRGTDTQYFGPGTRLTVL.

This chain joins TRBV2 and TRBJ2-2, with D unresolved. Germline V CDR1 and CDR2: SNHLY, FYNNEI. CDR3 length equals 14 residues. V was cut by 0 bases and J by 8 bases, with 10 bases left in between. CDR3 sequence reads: CASSEARRSGELFF. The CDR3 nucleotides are TGTGCCAGCAGTGAAGCGAGGCGGTCTGGGGAGCTGTTTTTT.

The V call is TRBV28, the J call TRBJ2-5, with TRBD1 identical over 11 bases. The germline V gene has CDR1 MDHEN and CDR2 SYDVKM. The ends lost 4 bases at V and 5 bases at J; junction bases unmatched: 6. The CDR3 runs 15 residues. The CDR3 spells CASSSPGTGGETQYF. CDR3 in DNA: TGTGCCAGCAGTTCACCCGGGACAGGGGGTGAGACCCAGTACTTC. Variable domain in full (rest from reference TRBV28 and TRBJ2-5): DVKVTQSSRYLVKRTGEKVFLECVQDMDHENMFWYRQDPGLGLRLIYFSYDVKMKEKGDIPEGYSVSREKKERFSLILESASTNQTSMYLCASSSPGTGGETQYFGPGTRLLVL.

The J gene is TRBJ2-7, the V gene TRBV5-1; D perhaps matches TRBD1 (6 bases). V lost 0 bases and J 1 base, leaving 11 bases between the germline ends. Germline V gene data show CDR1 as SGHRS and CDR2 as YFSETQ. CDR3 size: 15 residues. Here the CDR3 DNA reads TGCGCCAGCAGCTTGGCAGGGGCCAATTCCTACGAGCAGTACTTC. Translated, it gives CASSLAGANSYEQYF.

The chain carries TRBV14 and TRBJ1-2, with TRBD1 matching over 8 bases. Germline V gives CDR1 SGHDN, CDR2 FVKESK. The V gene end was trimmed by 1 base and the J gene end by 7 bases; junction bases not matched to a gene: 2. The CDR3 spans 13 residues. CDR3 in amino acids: CASSQGGQVGYTF. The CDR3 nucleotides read TGTGCCAGCAGCCAAGGGGGACAGGTTGGCTACACCTTC. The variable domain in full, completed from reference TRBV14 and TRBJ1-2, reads EAGVTQFPSHSVIEKGQTVTLRCDPISGHDNLYWYRRVMGKEIKFLLHFVKESKQDESGMPNNRFLAERTGGTYSTLKVQPAELEDSGVYFCASSQGGQVGYTFGSGTRLTVV.

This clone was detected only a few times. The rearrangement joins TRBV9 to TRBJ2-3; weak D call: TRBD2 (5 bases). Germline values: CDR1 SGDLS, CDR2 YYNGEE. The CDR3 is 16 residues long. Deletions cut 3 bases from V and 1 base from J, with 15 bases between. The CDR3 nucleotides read TGTGCCAGCAGCGAGGAGGCTTGGATTCGCACAGATACGCAGTATTTT. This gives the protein CASSEEAWIRTDTQYF.

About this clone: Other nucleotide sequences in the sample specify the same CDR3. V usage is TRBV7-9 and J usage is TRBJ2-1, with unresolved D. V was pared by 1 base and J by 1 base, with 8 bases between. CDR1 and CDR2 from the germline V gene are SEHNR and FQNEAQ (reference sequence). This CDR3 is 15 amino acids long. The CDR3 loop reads CASSLEASSYNEQFF. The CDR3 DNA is TGTGCCAGCAGCTTAGAAGCAAGTTCCTACAATGAGCAGTTCTTC.

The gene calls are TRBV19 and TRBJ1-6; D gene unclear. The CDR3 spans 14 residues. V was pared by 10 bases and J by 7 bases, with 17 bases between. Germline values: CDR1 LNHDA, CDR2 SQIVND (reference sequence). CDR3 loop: CATQAMGGNSPLHF. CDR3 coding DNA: TGTGCCACTCAAGCGATGGGAGGAAATTCACCCCTCCACTTT.

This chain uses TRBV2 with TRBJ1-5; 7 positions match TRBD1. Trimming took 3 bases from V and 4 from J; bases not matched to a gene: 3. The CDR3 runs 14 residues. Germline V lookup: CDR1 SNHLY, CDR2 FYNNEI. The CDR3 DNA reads TGTGCCAGCAGTGAGGGACAGAGAAATCAGCCCCAGCATTTT. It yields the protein CASSEGQRNQPQHF. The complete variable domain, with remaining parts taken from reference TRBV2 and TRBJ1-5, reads EPEVTQTPSHQVTQMGQEVILRCVPISNHLYFYWYRQILGQKVEFLVSFYNNEISEKSEIFDDQFSVERPDGSNFTLKIRSTKLEDSAMYFCASSEGQRNQPQHFGDGTRLSIL.